This is a list of T cell receptor beta chains from one sample in a study of Tregs in tolerant kidney transplant recipients. Sequencing used immunoSEQ multiplex PCR; TCRdb keeps in-frame clones, though not all of them. The table includes 68,000 or so clones, less than 90% detected once. Sequencing used CD4+ T cells from blood. All receptors derive from a human donor in good health. Both conserved end residues are part of each CDR3. Each record gives: J gene, clone size, V gene, D gene, CDR3 protein, CDR3 DNA. The D gene is left open where the match is weak. Clone size is stated in some rows and not others, as once, few, many or a class when expanded.

>TRBJ1-1|-|TRBV7-9|-
CASRSRGYRPLQMNTEAFF
TGTGCCAGCAGATCTAGGGGGTATAGGCCCCTCCAAATGAACACTGAAGCTTTCTTT
>TRBJ1-1|-|TRBV6-5|-
CASSYFGQPNTEAFF
TGTGCCAGCAGTTACTTTGGACAGCCGAACACTGAAGCTTTCTTT
>TRBJ1-6|-|TRBV2|-
CASSWGFPDSSYNSPLHF
TGTGCCAGCAGTTGGGGGTTCCCGGATAGCTCCTATAATTCACCCCTCCACTTT
>TRBJ2-1|-|TRBV6-5|TRBD2
CASAVAGGSNEQFF
TGTGCCAGCGCTGTAGCGGGAGGGTCGAATGAGCAGTTCTTC
>TRBJ2-4|-|TRBV6-1|-
CASSEGQVGKVSYF
TGTGCCAGCAGTGAAGGACAGGTTGGTAAGGTTTCGTACTTC
>TRBJ2-1|-|TRBV28|TRBD1
CASSSTGLQSYNEQFF
TGTGCCAGCAGTTCGACAGGGTTACAGTCCTACAATGAGCAGTTCTTC
>TRBJ2-7|-|TRBV2|TRBD1
CASSSGTGPYEQYF
TGTGCCAGCAGCTCCGGGACAGGGCCCTACGAGCAGTACTTC
>TRBJ2-1|-|TRBV5-4|TRBD2
CASSLDLLAGQFF
TGTGCCAGCAGCTTGGATCTTCTAGCGGGGCAGTTCTTC
>TRBJ1-2|-|TRBV30|-
CAWRGQDFYGYTF
TGTGCCTGGCGTGGGCAGGACTTCTATGGCTACACCTTC
>TRBJ2-5|once|TRBV7-2|-
CASSLPGGHEKETQYF
TGTGCCAGCAGCTTACCGGGGGGACATGAGAAGGAGACCCAGTACTTC
>TRBJ1-1|-|TRBV29-1|-
CSVGMDGTEAFF
TGCAGCGTTGGTATGGATGGCACTGAAGCTTTCTTT
>TRBJ2-3|-|TRBV7-2|TRBD2
CASSLARLAGKTDTQYF
TGTGCCAGCAGCTTAGCTCGACTAGCGGGGAAAACAGATACGCAGTATTTT
>TRBJ1-1|-|TRBV7-2|TRBD1
CASSSWTGVTEAFF
TGTGCCAGCAGCTCCTGGACAGGGGTAACTGAAGCTTTCTTT
>TRBJ2-5|few|TRBV30|TRBD2
CAWSPAGVETQYF
TGTGCCTGGAGTCCGGCGGGGGTGGAGACCCAGTACTTC
>TRBJ2-2|-|TRBV4-3|TRBD2
CASSLLLGGGRAGGELFF
TGCGCCAGCAGCCTCCTACTCGGGGGCGGGAGGGCCGGCGGGGAGCTGTTTTTT
>TRBJ2-1|-|TRBV9|TRBD2
CASGIVAGGSYNEQFF
TGTGCCAGCGGGATTGTCGCGGGAGGCTCCTACAATGAGCAGTTCTTC
>TRBJ2-5|-|TRBV5-1|-
CASEYQETQYF
TGCGCCAGCGAGTACCAAGAGACCCAGTACTTC
>TRBJ2-7|-|TRBV5-6|TRBD1
CASSFQRTGTGYEQYF
TGTGCCAGCAGCTTTCAACGGACCGGGACAGGGTACGAGCAGTACTTC
>TRBJ1-2|-|TRBV5-1|TRBD1
CASSLSGQGGDGYTF
TGCGCCAGCAGCTTGAGTGGGCAGGGGGGAGATGGCTACACCTTC
>TRBJ1-1|few|TRBV19|TRBD1
CASSFRQGEVFF
TGTGCCAGTAGCTTCAGACAGGGTGAGGTTTTCTTT
>TRBJ2-3|-|TRBV19|-
CASSLLADTQYF
TGTGCCAGTAGTTTACTAGCAGATACGCAGTATTTT
>TRBJ2-7|once|TRBV13|TRBD1
CASSLGLLGQGAYEQYF
TGTGCCAGCAGCTTAGGCCTTTTGGGACAGGGGGCGTACGAGCAGTACTTC
>TRBJ2-2|once|TRBV6-5|-
CASSDPGRTGELFF
TGTGCCAGCAGTGACCCCGGGCGGACCGGGGAGCTGTTTTTT
>TRBJ1-1|-|TRBV14|-
CASSQGSSKNTEAFF
TGTGCCAGCAGCCAAGGCTCCTCTAAGAACACTGAAGCTTTCTTT
>TRBJ2-5|-|TRBV11-2|TRBD1
CASSLGQGATGETQYF
TGTGCCAGCAGCCTGGGACAGGGGGCGACTGGAGAGACCCAGTACTTC
>TRBJ1-3|few|TRBV19|TRBD1
CASSIRAGGGNTIYF
TGTGCCAGTAGTATTCGGGCAGGGGGAGGAAACACCATATATTTT
>TRBJ2-5|-|TRBV11-1|-
CASSVLGAWQETQYF
TGTGCCAGCAGCGTCCTCGGAGCATGGCAAGAGACCCAGTACTTC